This T cell receptor beta chain was captured by sequencing in a study of T-cell memory formation after mild COVID-19. Notes on the study in general: The study found contracting CD4+ clones mainly in CM and EM and contracting CD8+ clones in EMRA. Memory cells collected pre-infection included some clones that later responded, suggesting cross-reactive memory joined. CD4/CD8 balance characterized clones contracting day 15 to 85, and CD4+ skew characterized later expanders.

V lost 7 bases and J lost 2, with 15 bases in between. There are 14 residues in the CDR3. CDR1 is LNHNV and CDR2 is YYDKDF in the germline V gene (reference sequence). TCRdb recomputed calls from the 5' RACE reads with MiXCR, one row per CDR3 protein. The profile shows 190,000 or so distinct CDR3 sequences, over 20% of them singletons. This clonotype was seen a handful of times. No antigen is known for it. The sequenced sample was PBMCs or a T cell subset sorted from them (not recorded which). This clonotype originated in an adult woman who had mild COVID-19 (a few samples of this study predate the infection). Cell type and time point are not known. This sequence joins TRBV15 and TRBJ2-7; maybe TRBD2 (6 bases). The CDR3 DNA follows: TGTGCCACCAAATATAAGGGAGGCACCTACGAGCAGTACTTC. Protein sequence: CATKYKGGTYEQYF.